The table lists the clone carrying this TCR beta chain with a few counts. How the authors handled the data: Quantification of nucleated cells was approximated via reference gene primer amplification. Profiled with immunoSEQ multiplex PCR; TCRdb holds only in-frame clones, not every one. The DNA was the basis for D and trimming; V, J and clone size are from that table. The table lists some 57,000 clones, 65% to 85% of them singletons. This sample was included in a study of blood T cell repertoires in COVID-19. Study at large: PBMCs, B-cell-depleted T cells, or T cells were the source of the cDNA or gDNA that made up the material.

Per germline, CDR1 SGHRS and CDR2 YFSETQ. After removal of 2 bases from V and 4 bases from J, the junction contained 3 bases not matched to a gene. The CDR3 contains 15 residues. Source material: peripheral blood. The TCR was taken from a man older than 75 with COVID-19, enrolled during active disease. This chain joins TRBV5-1 and TRBJ2-3; 11 nucleotides agree with TRBD1. CDR3 sequence (DNA): TGCGCCAGCAGCTTAAGGGGACAGGGGGCAGATACGCAGTATTTT. Its translation is CASSLRGQGADTQYF. The variable domain in full, with the rest retrieved from reference TRBV5-1 and TRBJ2-3, is KAGVTQTPRYLIKTRGQQVTLSCSPISGHRSVSWYQQTPGQGLQFLFEYFSETQRNKGNFPGRFSGRQFSNSRSEMNVSTLELGDSALYLCASSLRGQGADTQYFGPGTRLTVL.